The next 30 T cell receptor beta chains were all read from a single sample in a study of cytomegalovirus exposure and HLA in healthy donors. The PCR had 60 Vbeta and 13 Jbeta primers. Assay: immunoSEQ multiplex PCR; the TCRdb copy retains only in-frame clones and omits some. The sample has approximately 89,000 clones, roughly 80% seen once. The sequenced material came from PBMCs. The receptors come from a man younger than 40 in good health and CMV-seronegative.

This sequence joins TRBV5-1 and TRBJ2-3; TRBD2 matches 9 bases. The CDR3 has 15 residues. Germline loops: CDR1 SGHRS, CDR2 YFSETQ. The junction had 5 bases not matched to a gene; V was cut back by 2 bases and J by 4 bases. The CDR3 DNA is TGCGCCAGCAGCTTAGCGGGAGGCCGGGCAGATACGCAGTATTTT. Its translation is CASSLAGGRADTQYF.

The J gene is TRBJ2-5, the V gene TRBV11-3; 9 bases agree with TRBD2. The ends lost 3 bases at V and 6 bases at J; junction bases unmatched: 2. The V gene's germline CDR1 is SGHNT and CDR2 YENEEA. The CDR3 is 13 residues long. The CDR3 spells CASSFGLAKTQYF. The CDR3 DNA follows: TGTGCCAGCAGCTTTGGACTAGCGAAGACCCAGTACTTC.

The chain recombines TRBV18 with TRBJ1-1; D perhaps matches TRBD1 (6 bases). With 4 bases removed from V and 3 bases from J, the gap between germline ends came to 12 bases. The CDR3 extends over 14 amino acids. Per germline, CDR1 KGHSH and CDR2 LQKENI. The chain's CDR3 is CASSQTGRDTEAFF. Written as DNA, the CDR3 is TGTGCCAGCTCACAAACAGGGAGGGACACTGAAGCTTTCTTT.

This sequence joins TRBV7-9 and TRBJ2-1; 9 nucleotides align to TRBD1. The CDR3 runs 15 residues. V lost 1 base to trimming and J lost 8 bases; unmatched junction nucleotides: 6. Germline assignment: CDR1 SEHNR and CDR2 FQNEAQ (reference sequence). Written as DNA, the CDR3 is TGTGCCAGCAGCTTAGGGGACAGGGATTTCGATGAGCAGTTCTTC. Encoded protein: CASSLGDRDFDEQFF. Full variable domain (outside the CDR3, taken from reference TRBV7-9 and TRBJ2-1): DTGVSQNPRHKITKRGQNVTFRCDPISEHNRLYWYRQTLGQGPEFLTYFQNEAQLEKSRLLSDRFSAERPKGSFSTLEIQRTEQGDSAMYLCASSLGDRDFDEQFFGPGTRLTVL.

The rearrangement joins TRBV27 to TRBJ1-1, with TRBD1 matching 10 bases. The germline V gene has CDR1 MNHEY and CDR2 SMNVEV (reference sequence). With V trimmed by 4 bases and J by 7 bases, 9 bases remained unmatched. The CDR3 length is 15 residues. Written as DNA, the CDR3 is TGTGCCAGCAGTTACAGCGGACAGGGGGACTTTGAAGCTTTCTTT. Its translation is CASSYSGQGDFEAFF.

This clone has more than one count but fewer than ten. The chain recombines TRBV6-6 with TRBJ1-1; D not resolved. Germline values: CDR1 MNHNY, CDR2 SVGAGI (reference sequence). V was cut by 7 bases and J by 2 bases, with 11 bases left in between. The CDR3 length is 13 residues. CDR3 bases: TGTGCCAGCAAGGGAGGATTAAACACTGAAGCTTTCTTT. Residues: CASKGGLNTEAFF.

CDR3 residues: CASSPTGTTYGYTF. CDR3 in DNA: TGTGCCAGCAGCCCCACCGGGACAACCTATGGCTACACCTTC. This sequence joins TRBV5-4 and TRBJ1-2; tentatively, D is TRBD1 (6 bases). The CDR3 is 14 residues long. V gave up 4 bases and J gave up 4 bases, with 14 bases separating them. Germline loops: CDR1 SGHNT, CDR2 YYREEE (reference sequence).

V and J are TRBV10-3 and TRBJ1-5; TRBD1 agrees at 8 bases. The CDR3 has 15 amino acids. The V and J ends lost 2 bases and 5 bases, in that order; junction bases with no gene match: 5. In germline, CDR1 is ENHRY, CDR2 SYGVKD. For the CDR3, the DNA is TGTGCCATCAGTGAGGGACAGGGTGGGGATCAGCCCCAGCATTTT. It yields the protein CAISEGQGGDQPQHF.

J is TRBJ2-1 and V is TRBV6-1, with 7 bases fitting TRBD1. Trimming at V came to 8 bases and at J to 6 bases, leaving 4 bases not matched to a gene. CDR3 size: 12 residues. Germline-derived CDR1 and CDR2 are MNHNS and SASEGT. The CDR3 nucleotides read TGTGCCAGCTCCGACAGGGCCAATGAGCAGTTCTTC. Its translation is CASSDRANEQFF.

The genes are TRBV6-1 and TRBJ2-1; D unresolved. CDR1 and CDR2 (germline): MNHNS, SASEGT. The CDR3 sequence is 11 residues long. Trimming removed 6 bases from V and 4 bases from J, with 4 bases in between. The CDR3 loop reads CASSPYNEQFF. Written as DNA, the CDR3 is TGTGCCAGCAGCCCATACAATGAGCAGTTCTTC.

The J gene is TRBJ2-6, the V gene TRBV6-1; no definite D call. The germline CDR1 and CDR2 sequences are MNHNS and SASEGT. The CDR3 spans 15 residues. V shed 3 bases and J shed 0 bases, with 6 bases lying between them. CDR3 region: CASSDPVSGANVLTF. The DNA for the CDR3 is TGTGCCAGCAGTGATCCAGTCTCTGGGGCCAACGTCCTGACTTTC.

This chain links TRBV4-2 with TRBJ1-1, with 10 bases lining up with TRBD1. V was clipped by 6 bases and J by 11 bases; unmatched bases: 15. Germline loops: CDR1 LGHNA, CDR2 YNFKEQ. This CDR3 is built from 15 residues. The DNA of the CDR3 is TGTGCCAGCAGACCCGGGACAGGGGCGCGTGGTGGGGCTTTCTTT. Amino acid sequence: CASRPGTGARGGAFF.

This clone was seen a few times. The chain recombines TRBV5-4 with TRBJ2-2; 7 nucleotides match TRBD1. Losses at the gene ends were 2 bases for V and 4 bases for J; bases not matched to a gene: 2. The CDR3 sequence is 14 residues long. Germline lookup yields CDR1 SGHNT and CDR2 YYREEE (reference sequence). The CDR3, as DNA: TGTGCCAGCAGCTTAGGACAGGCCACCGGGGAGCTGTTTTTT. Protein product: CASSLGQATGELFF. The full variable domain, with the rest looked up from reference TRBV5-4 and TRBJ2-2, is ETGVTQSPTHLIKTRGQQVTLRCSSQSGHNTVSWYQQALGQGPQFIFQYYREEENGRGNFPPRFSGLQFPNYSSELNVNALELDDSALYLCASSLGQATGELFFGEGSRLTVL.

The V gene is TRBV6-7, the J gene TRBJ1-5, with no clear D. TRBV6-7 is marked as an open reading frame, function uncertain. V lost 3 bases, J lost 1 base, and 13 bases lay in between. This CDR3 contains 16 residues. The CDR3 bases are TGTGCCAGCAGTTATCGGGGAACGGGGAGCAATCAGCCCCAGCATTTT. Its protein is CASSYRGTGSNQPQHF.

This chain joins TRBV7-9 and TRBJ2-3; 9 bases are a match to TRBD2. The V gene's germline CDR1 is SEHNR and CDR2 FQNEAQ (reference sequence). Trimming removed 1 base from V and 1 base from J; junction bases left unmatched: 12. CDR3 length: 19 residues. The CDR3 DNA reads TGTGCCAGCAGCTTAGGACTAGCGGCGGCGGGTCGGGGCACAGATACGCAGTATTTT. It codes for CASSLGLAAAGRGTDTQYF.

The J gene is TRBJ2-5, the V gene TRBV7-8; 10 positions agree with TRBD2. V dropped 2 bases and J dropped 4; count of bases not matched to a gene: 7. CDR1 SGHVS and CDR2 FQNEAQ come from the germline V gene. CDR3 size: 16 residues. The CDR3 DNA reads as TGTGCCAGCAGCTTAACGCCTAGCGGGAGTTTAGAGACCCAGTACTTC. It encodes CASSLTPSGSLETQYF.

Details on this clone: This same CDR3 is encoded by further DNA sequences in the sample. The rearrangement uses TRBV6-4 and TRBJ2-3; the D gene is possibly TRBD1 (5 bases). Per the germline V gene, CDR1 is MRHNA and CDR2 is SNTAGT. The germline V and J ends were trimmed by 2 bases and 3 bases, with 9 bases remaining between them. This CDR3 has 14 residues. CDR3: CASSDQAGTDTQYF. The CDR3 coding sequence is TGTGCCAGCAGTGACCAGGCAGGGACAGATACGCAGTATTTT.

The chain combines TRBV28 with TRBJ1-3; D is uncertain. V was pared by 6 bases and J by 2 bases, with 11 bases between. Germline lookup yields CDR1 MDHEN and CDR2 SYDVKM. The CDR3 length is 14 residues. CDR3 sequence reads: CASRNSGAGNTIYF. The CDR3 DNA reads as TGTGCCAGCAGAAACTCAGGCGCTGGAAACACCATATATTTT.

The chain has TRBV15 and TRBJ1-6; tentatively, D is TRBD1 (6 bases). Germline-derived CDR1 and CDR2 are LNHNV and YYDKDF (reference sequence). V lost 2 bases and J lost 7, with 18 bases in between. The CDR3 has 17 residues. The CDR3 spells CATSRKRGHQNNSPLHF. The CDR3 coding sequence is TGTGCCACCAGCAGAAAGAGGGGACATCAAAACAATTCACCCCTCCACTTT.

The chain uses TRBV6-4 and TRBJ2-1, with TRBD2 matching 13 bases. V gave up 5 bases and J gave up 4 bases; unmatched junction bases: 11. Germline loops: CDR1 MRHNA, CDR2 SNTAGT. The CDR3 contains 18 residues. The DNA for the CDR3 is TGTGCCAGCAGTACCGGGACTAGCGGGAATCAGGGATACAATGAGCAGTTCTTC. Translation gives CASSTGTSGNQGYNEQFF.

This clone was detected a few times. CDR3 region: CASSPTAGVVYEQYF. The CDR3 coding sequence is TGTGCCAGCAGCCCCACAGCGGGAGTAGTTTACGAGCAGTACTTC. This chain connects TRBV5-5 to TRBJ2-5; TRBD2 agrees at 8 bases. The end of the DNA is better explained by TRBJ2-7, so the J call may be wrong. Germline CDR1 and CDR2: SGHKS and YYEKEE (reference sequence). This CDR3 spans 15 amino acids.

V is TRBV2 and J is TRBJ2-2, with 10 bases lining up with TRBD2. This CDR3 contains 17 residues. Germline CDR1 is SNHLY and CDR2 is FYNNEI. V gave up 2 bases and J gave up 5 bases; unmatched junction bases: 8. In nucleotides, the CDR3 is TGTGCCAGCAGTGAACTTCTAGCGGGAGCTCTGACCGGGGAGCTGTTTTTT. The encoded protein is CASSELLAGALTGELFF.

The table lists this clone with a few counts. The V call is TRBV21-1, the J call TRBJ2-7; the table's D call of TRBD2 was not tested on the DNA. TRBV21-1 is a recognized pseudogene. There are 18 residues in the CDR3. CDR3 sequence (DNA): TGTGCCAGCAGCAAAGTCGGTATAGCGGGAGGGCCGTTGTACGAGCAGTACTTC. Protein product: CASSKVGIAGGPLYEQYF.

Regarding this clone: The identical CDR3 is also encoded by other nucleotide sequences in the sample. The chain uses TRBV6-1 and TRBJ2-1; TRBD2 aligns across 12 bases. J gave up 10 bases and V 4 bases, and 14 bases lay outside the gene matches. Germline V CDR1 and CDR2: MNHNS, SASEGT. CDR3 length: 17 amino acids. The CDR3 region has the DNA TGTGCCAGCAGTGTCCAGACTAGCGGGGGCCCTTTAGGGGAGCAGTTCTTC. Protein product: CASSVQTSGGPLGEQFF.

J is TRBJ2-3 and V is TRBV27, with D possibly TRBD1 on 5 matching bases. The CDR3 totals 13 residues. Per germline, CDR1 MNHEY and CDR2 SMNVEV (reference sequence). The V and J ends lost 6 bases and 6 bases respectively, with 13 bases between them. CDR3 in amino acids: CASRPGAADTQYF. In DNA form, the CDR3 reads TGTGCCAGCAGGCCTGGGGCGGCGGATACGCAGTATTTT.

This chain connects TRBV11-2 to TRBJ1-5; a possible D gene is TRBD1 (6 bases). The length of the CDR3 is 15 residues. V shed 0 bases and J shed 1 base, with 7 bases lying between them. CDR1 and CDR2 from the germline V gene are SGHAT and FQNNGV. The CDR3 loop is CASSLDQGSNQPQHF. DNA of the CDR3: TGTGCCAGCAGCTTAGATCAGGGGAGCAATCAGCCCCAGCATTTT. Full variable domain (missing parts from reference TRBV11-2 and TRBJ1-5): EAGVAQSPRYKIIEKRQSVAFWCNPISGHATLYWYQQILGQGPKLLIQFQNNGVVDDSQLPKDRFSAERLKGVDSTLKIQPAKLEDSAVYLCASSLDQGSNQPQHFGDGTRLSIL.

As to this clone: Other DNA sequences of this sample code for an identical CDR3. The chain carries TRBV6-6 and TRBJ1-5, with 9 nucleotides matching TRBD1. J gave up 5 bases and V 6 bases, and 8 bases lay outside the gene matches. This CDR3 contains 15 residues. Germline CDR1 and CDR2: MNHNY and SVGAGI (reference sequence). Here the CDR3 DNA reads TGTGCCAGCAGAGGGACAGGGAGGGGACATCAGCCCCAGCATTTT. Translated: CASRGTGRGHQPQHF.

This clone was seen more than once but under ten times. CDR3 amino acids: CASSFDRQETQYF. As DNA, the CDR3 is TGTGCCAGCAGCTTTGACAGACAAGAGACCCAGTACTTC. This sequence joins TRBV7-2 and TRBJ2-5, with D possibly being TRBD1 (5 bases). CDR3 length: 13 residues. V was cut by 3 bases and J by 2 bases, with 7 bases left in between. Germline V gene lookup returns CDR1 SGHTA and CDR2 FQGNSA.

This chain joins TRBV6-5 and TRBJ2-3; 9 bases fit TRBD2. The CDR3 runs to 15 residues. Germline V gene sequence: CDR1 MNHEY, CDR2 SVGAGI. The ends lost 6 bases at V and 2 bases at J; junction bases unmatched: 6. CDR3 in DNA: TGTGCCAGCAGGGGAGCGGGGGGCAACACAGATACGCAGTATTTT. This gives the protein CASRGAGGNTDTQYF.

The rearrangement joins TRBV29-1 to TRBJ1-2; a weak D match, TRBD1 (6 bases). The V and J ends lost 3 bases and 4 bases respectively, with 15 bases between them. Germline CDR1 is SQVTM and CDR2 is ANQGSEA. The CDR3 sequence is 14 residues long. The CDR3 sequence: CSVDPNRGGYGYTF. As DNA, the CDR3 is TGCAGCGTTGATCCCAATAGGGGGGGCTATGGCTACACCTTC. The complete variable domain, with remaining parts taken from reference TRBV29-1 and TRBJ1-2, reads SAVISQKPSRDICQRGTSLTIQCQVDSQVTMMFWYRQQPGQSLTLIATANQGSEATYESGFVIDKFPISRPNLTFSTLTVSNMSPEDSSIYLCSVDPNRGGYGYTFGSGTRLTVV.